A selection of T cell receptor beta chains follows, all from one sample in a study of radiation and T cells in renal cell carcinoma. Assay: immunoSEQ multiplex PCR; the TCRdb copy retains only in-frame clones and omits some. The sample gives over 60,000 clones, roughly 83% of which show up once; 2% to 3% is in the top ten. The sequenced sample was blood, obtained from a patient whose treatment included radiotherapy and nephrectomy. Receptor source: an older woman with renal cell carcinoma. Each CDR3 is given with its conserved first and last residue. A D gene is named only where the DNA matches it firmly. Clone size is stated in some rows and not others, as once, few, many or a class when expanded.

cdr3_nt	cdr3_aa	d_call	v_call	j_call	clone_size
TGTGCCAGCAGCTCCGGAGACAGGGGCTATGGCTACACCTTC	CASSSGDRGYGYTF	TRBD1	TRBV7-2	TRBJ1-2	.
TGTGCCAGCAGGCGGACCCCTGTTCCGCAGTACTTC	CASRRTPVPQYF	.	TRBV2	TRBJ2-7	.
TGCGCCAGCAGCCAAGATGAGGGGCGGGGGGGCCGCATAGATACGCAGTATTTT	CASSQDEGRGGRIDTQYF	TRBD2	TRBV4-1	TRBJ2-3	.
TGTGCCATCAGTGAGAGTGGGACAGGGGTCAATGAGCAGTTCTTC	CAISESGTGVNEQFF	TRBD1	TRBV10-3	TRBJ2-1	.
TGTGCCAGCAGCTCGGGACAGGGGGCACACGGCTACACCTTC	CASSSGQGAHGYTF	TRBD1	TRBV7-9	TRBJ1-2	.
TGCGCCAGCAGCTTGGGGGCGGGAGAGAGAACTGAAGCTTTCTTT	CASSLGAGERTEAFF	.	TRBV5-1	TRBJ1-1	.
TGTGCCAGCAGCTGGACACTGAACACTGAAGCTTTCTTT	CASSWTLNTEAFF	.	TRBV11-3	TRBJ1-1	.
TGTGCCAGCAGCATACAGGGGACTCAGCCCCAGCATTTT	CASSIQGTQPQHF	TRBD1	TRBV7-6	TRBJ1-5	.
TGTGCCAGCAGCGCTTACCTAGCGGGAGCCGATACGCAGTATTTT	CASSAYLAGADTQYF	TRBD2	TRBV5-4	TRBJ2-3	.
TGTGCCAGCGCAGACCGGGACAACTCCTACGAGCAGTACTTC	CASADRDNSYEQYF	.	TRBV2	TRBJ2-7	few
TGTGCCAGCAGCTTAGGGGGGGGCGCGAACACTGAAGCTTTCTTT	CASSLGGGANTEAFF	.	TRBV5-8	TRBJ1-1	.
TGTGCCAGCAAGGCGTCTAACTATGGCTACACCTTC	CASKASNYGYTF	.	TRBV6-1	TRBJ1-2	.
TGCGCCAGCAGCTTTGACAGCGCGGGGACCGGGGAGCTGTTTTTT	CASSFDSAGTGELFF	.	TRBV5-1	TRBJ2-2	.
TGTGCCAGCACGACACGGAGGACTTATAATGAGCAGTTCTTC	CASTTRRTYNEQFF	.	TRBV6-1	TRBJ2-1	.
TGCGCCAGCAGCTCTATGACAGGGAACACTGAAGCTTTCTTT	CASSSMTGNTEAFF	.	TRBV5-1	TRBJ1-1	.
TGTGCCAGCTCACCGACAGGGATCAATAGCAATCAGCCCCAGCATTTT	CASSPTGINSNQPQHF	TRBD1	TRBV18	TRBJ1-5	once
TGTGCCAGTAGTCCTGGATACGGGGGGGGTGAGCAGTTCTTC	CASSPGYGGGEQFF	TRBD2	TRBV19	TRBJ2-1	.
TGTGCCAGCAGTTACTCCTCTTATTCACCCCTCCACTTT	CASSYSSYSPLHF	.	TRBV6-5	TRBJ1-6	.
TGTGCCAGCAGTTCCCCCGGCAAGGCGTCACCCCTCCACTTT	CASSSPGKASPLHF	.	TRBV6-5	TRBJ1-6	.
TGCGCCAGCAGCCCTCCGGGACAGGGCGACTACGAGCAGTACTTC	CASSPPGQGDYEQYF	TRBD1	TRBV4-1	TRBJ2-7	.
TGTGCCAGCTCACCTCAATTGACAGCGCAAGAGACCCAGTACTTC	CASSPQLTAQETQYF	.	TRBV18	TRBJ2-5	.
TGTGCCTTCCAAAGGGACAGGGGCATCGAGCAGTACTTC	CAFQRDRGIEQYF	TRBD1	TRBV30	TRBJ2-7	.
TGTGCCAGCTCAGGACAGACTAGCACAGATACGCAGTATTTT	CASSGQTSTDTQYF	.	TRBV18	TRBJ2-3	.
TGTGCCTGGAGTGTAAGGGGGGATCAGCCCCAGCATTTT	CAWSVRGDQPQHF	.	TRBV30	TRBJ1-5	.
TGTGCCTGGAGTCTCTATAGCCCGGGACAGGGAATCGGGGAGACCCAGTACTTC	CAWSLYSPGQGIGETQYF	TRBD1	TRBV30	TRBJ2-5	once
TGTGCCAGCAGCGTAGGGGGACCTTCCTACGAGCAGTACTTC	CASSVGGPSYEQYF	.	TRBV9	TRBJ2-7	few
TGCGCCAGCGTTCTAGTAGGGGGCGGAGATGAGCAGTTCTTC	CASVLVGGGDEQFF	TRBD1	TRBV5-1	TRBJ2-1	.
TGTGCCAGCAGCTTACAGGGGGCGACTGGGGCCAACGTCCTGACTTTC	CASSLQGATGANVLTF	TRBD1	TRBV7-9	TRBJ2-6	.
TGTGCCAGCAGCTTACTGCTATTAAGCTCTAATTCACCCCTCCACTTT	CASSLLLLSSNSPLHF	.	TRBV7-9	TRBJ1-6	.
TGTGCCAGCAGCCCGTCCATCGGCCAAGAGACCCAGTACTTC	CASSPSIGQETQYF	.	TRBV7-2	TRBJ2-5	.
TGTGCCTGGAGTGTACCGACACAACATGGGTCTGGAAACACCATATATTTT	CAWSVPTQHGSGNTIYF	.	TRBV30	TRBJ1-3	.